This TCR beta chain comes out of a study of T-cell reconstitution after alpha-beta-depleted transplantation in children. The germline CDR1 and CDR2 sequences are SGDLS and YYNGEE. Trimming shortened V by 0 bases and J by 7 bases, and 10 bases separated the two germline ends. The CDR3 has 14 residues. A library of TCRbeta sequences, prepared with unique molecular identifiers, was generated. TCRdb redid the calling of the PCR reads with MiXCR, one entry per CDR3 protein. The table lists fewer than 550,000 distinct CDR3 sequences, about 11% of them singletons. This clonotype was detected ten times or more.

Sequences were derived from PBMCs from the stem cell graft donor, sampled from the stem cell graft. The clonotype originates from a human donor who donated a stem cell graft to a child with acute myeloid leukemia. The J gene is TRBJ1-4, the V gene TRBV9; D possibly corresponds to TRBD1 (5 bases). The CDR3: CASSVGQGGEKLFF. The CDR3 DNA sequence: TGTGCCAGCAGCGTAGGGCAGGGAGGTGAAAAACTGTTTTTT.